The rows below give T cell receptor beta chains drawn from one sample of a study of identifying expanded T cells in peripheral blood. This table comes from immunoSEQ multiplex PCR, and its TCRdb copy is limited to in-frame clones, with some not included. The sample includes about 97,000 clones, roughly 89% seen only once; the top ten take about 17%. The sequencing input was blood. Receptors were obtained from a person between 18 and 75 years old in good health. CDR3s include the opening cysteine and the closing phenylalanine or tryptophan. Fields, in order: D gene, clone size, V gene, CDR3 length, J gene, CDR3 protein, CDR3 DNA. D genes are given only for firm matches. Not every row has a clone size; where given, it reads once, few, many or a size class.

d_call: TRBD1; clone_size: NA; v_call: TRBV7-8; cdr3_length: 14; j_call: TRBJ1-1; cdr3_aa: CASSLGGGNTEAFF; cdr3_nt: TGTGCCAGCAGCTTAGGAGGGGGCAACACTGAAGCTTTCTTT
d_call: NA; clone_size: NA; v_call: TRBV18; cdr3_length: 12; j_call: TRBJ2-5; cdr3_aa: CASQEQQGPQYF; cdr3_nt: TGTGCCAGCCAAGAACAACAGGGTCCCCAGTACTTC
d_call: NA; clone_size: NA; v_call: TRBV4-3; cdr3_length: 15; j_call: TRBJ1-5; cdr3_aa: CASSQDWQGNQPQHF; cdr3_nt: TGCGCCAGCAGCCAAGATTGGCAGGGAAATCAGCCCCAGCATTTT
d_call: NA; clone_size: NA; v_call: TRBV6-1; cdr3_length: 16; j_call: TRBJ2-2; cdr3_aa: CASSEYFPTDTGELFF; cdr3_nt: TGTGCCAGCAGTGAATATTTCCCCACTGACACCGGGGAGCTGTTTTTT
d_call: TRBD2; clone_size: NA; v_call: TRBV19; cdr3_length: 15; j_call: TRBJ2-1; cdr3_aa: CASSWTSGGNNEQFF; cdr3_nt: TGTGCCAGTAGTTGGACTAGCGGGGGTAACAATGAGCAGTTCTTC
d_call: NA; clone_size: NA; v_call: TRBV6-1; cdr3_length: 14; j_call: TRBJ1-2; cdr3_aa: CASSEALRLWRYTF; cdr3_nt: TGTGCCAGCAGTGAAGCGCTTCGACTGTGGCGCTACACCTTC
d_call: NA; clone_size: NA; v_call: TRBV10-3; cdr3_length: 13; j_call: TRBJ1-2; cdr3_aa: CAISESRGHGYTF; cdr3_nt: TGTGCCATCAGTGAGTCTCGGGGGCATGGCTACACCTTC
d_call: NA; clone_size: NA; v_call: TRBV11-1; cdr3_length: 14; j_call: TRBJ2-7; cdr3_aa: CASSLSRGGYEQYF; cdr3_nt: TGTGCCAGCAGCTTAAGTAGGGGGGGCTACGAGCAGTACTTC
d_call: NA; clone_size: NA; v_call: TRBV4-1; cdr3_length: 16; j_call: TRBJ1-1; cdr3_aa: CASSLHVQGGGTEAFF; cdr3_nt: TGCGCCAGCAGCCTACATGTACAGGGTGGAGGAACTGAAGCTTTCTTT
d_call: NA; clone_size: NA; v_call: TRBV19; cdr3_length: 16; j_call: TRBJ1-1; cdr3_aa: CASSTRGRGTNTEAFF; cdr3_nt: TGTGCCAGTAGTACCCGAGGGCGGGGGACGAACACTGAAGCTTTCTTT
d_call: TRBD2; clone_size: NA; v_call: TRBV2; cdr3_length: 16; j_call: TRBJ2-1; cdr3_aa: CASSEGPSGGANEQFF; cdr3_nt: TGTGCCAGCAGTGAAGGTCCCAGCGGGGGGGCGAATGAGCAGTTCTTC
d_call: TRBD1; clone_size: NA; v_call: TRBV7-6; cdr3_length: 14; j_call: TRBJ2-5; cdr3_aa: CASSQDRGQETQYF; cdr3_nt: TGTGCCAGCAGCCAAGACAGGGGCCAAGAGACCCAGTACTTC
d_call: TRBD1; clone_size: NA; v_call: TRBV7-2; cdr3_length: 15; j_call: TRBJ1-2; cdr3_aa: CASSASQGSNYGYTF; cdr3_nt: TGTGCCAGCAGCGCATCACAGGGGTCTAACTATGGCTACACCTTC
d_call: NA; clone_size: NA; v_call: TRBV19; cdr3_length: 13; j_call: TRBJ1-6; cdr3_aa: CASSMDANSPLHF; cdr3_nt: TGTGCCAGTAGTATGGACGCAAATTCACCCCTCCACTTT
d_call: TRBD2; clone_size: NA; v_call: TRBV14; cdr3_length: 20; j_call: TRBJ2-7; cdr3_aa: CASSQGFGSGGAGSFYEQYF; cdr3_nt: TGTGCCAGCAGCCAAGGGTTTGGTAGCGGGGGGGCCGGAAGCTTTTACGAGCAGTACTTC
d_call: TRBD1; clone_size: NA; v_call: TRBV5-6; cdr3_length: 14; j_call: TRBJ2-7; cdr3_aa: CASRPGQATYEQYF; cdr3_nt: TGTGCCAGCAGGCCGGGACAGGCAACCTACGAGCAGTACTTC
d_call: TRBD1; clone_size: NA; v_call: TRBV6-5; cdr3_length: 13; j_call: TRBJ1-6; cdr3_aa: CASSGTDNSPLHF; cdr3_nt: TGTGCCAGCAGCGGGACAGATAATTCACCCCTCCACTTT
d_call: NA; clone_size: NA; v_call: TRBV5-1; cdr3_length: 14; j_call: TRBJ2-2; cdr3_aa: CASSSLEGTGELFF; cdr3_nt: TGCGCCAGCAGCTCCCTCGAGGGCACCGGGGAGCTGTTTTTT
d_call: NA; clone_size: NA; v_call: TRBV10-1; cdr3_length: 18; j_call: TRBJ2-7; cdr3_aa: CASKTDEPPTSSTSVEYF; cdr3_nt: NA
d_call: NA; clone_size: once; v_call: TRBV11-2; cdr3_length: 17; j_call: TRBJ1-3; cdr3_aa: CASSLGPYYSSGNTIYF; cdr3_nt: TGTGCCAGCAGCTTAGGACCTTACTACTCCTCTGGAAACACCATATATTTT
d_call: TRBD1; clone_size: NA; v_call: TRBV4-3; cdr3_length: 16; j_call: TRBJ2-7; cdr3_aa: CASSQDPGQGGYEQYF; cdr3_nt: TGCGCCAGCAGCCAAGATCCGGGACAGGGGGGCTACGAGCAGTACTTC
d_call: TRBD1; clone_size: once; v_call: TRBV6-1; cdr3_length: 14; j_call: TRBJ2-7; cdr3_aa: CAGRRDRGSHEQYF; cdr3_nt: TGTGCCGGACGTCGGGACAGGGGGTCCCACGAGCAGTACTTC
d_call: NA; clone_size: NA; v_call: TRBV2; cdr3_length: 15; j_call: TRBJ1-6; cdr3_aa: CASSGLRLNNSPLHF; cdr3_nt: TGTGCCAGCAGTGGTTTGCGGCTAAATAATTCACCCCTCCACTTT
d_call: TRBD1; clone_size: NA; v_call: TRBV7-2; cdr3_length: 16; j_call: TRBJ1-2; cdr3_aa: CASSLTIRTGVSGYTF; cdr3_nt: TGTGCCAGCAGCTTGACCATCAGAACAGGGGTTAGCGGCTACACCTTC
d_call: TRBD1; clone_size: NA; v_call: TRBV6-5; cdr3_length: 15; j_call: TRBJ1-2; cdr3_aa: CASGMSAGGTYGYTF; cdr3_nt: TGTGCCAGCGGTATGTCTGCAGGGGGCACCTATGGCTACACCTTC
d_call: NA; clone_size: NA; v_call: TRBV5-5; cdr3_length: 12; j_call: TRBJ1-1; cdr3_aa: CASSLDSTEAFF; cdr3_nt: TGTGCCAGCAGCCTGGACAGCACTGAAGCTTTCTTT
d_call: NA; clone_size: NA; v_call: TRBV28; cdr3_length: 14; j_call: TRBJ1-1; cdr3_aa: CASSFRIVTTEAFF; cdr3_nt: TGTGCCAGCAGTTTCCGAATCGTTACAACTGAAGCTTTCTTT
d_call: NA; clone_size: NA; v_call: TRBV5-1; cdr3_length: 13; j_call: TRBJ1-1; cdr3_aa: CASSDSVNTEAFF; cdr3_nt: TGCGCCAGCAGCGACAGCGTTAACACTGAAGCTTTCTTT
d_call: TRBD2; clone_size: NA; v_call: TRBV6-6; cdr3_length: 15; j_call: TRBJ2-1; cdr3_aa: CASSSPGLANNEQFF; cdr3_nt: TGTGCCAGCAGCTCACCGGGACTAGCGAACAATGAGCAGTTCTTC
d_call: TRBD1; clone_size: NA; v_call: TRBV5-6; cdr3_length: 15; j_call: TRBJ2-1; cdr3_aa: CASSRGQGGYNEQFF; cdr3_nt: TGTGCCAGCAGCCGCGGACAGGGGGGATATAATGAGCAGTTCTTC
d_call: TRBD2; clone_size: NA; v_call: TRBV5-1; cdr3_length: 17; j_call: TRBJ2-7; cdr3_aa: CASSPGLAGGSVSEQYF; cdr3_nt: TGCGCCAGCAGCCCCGGACTAGCGGGGGGATCCGTTTCCGAGCAGTACTTC
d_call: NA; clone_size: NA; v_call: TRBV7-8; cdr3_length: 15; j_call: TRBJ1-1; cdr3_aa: CASSSYLWSNTEAFF; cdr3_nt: TGTGCCAGCAGCTCCTATTTGTGGTCTAACACTGAAGCTTTCTTT
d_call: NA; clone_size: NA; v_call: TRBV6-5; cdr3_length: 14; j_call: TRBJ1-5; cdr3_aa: CASSPQGSGQPQHF; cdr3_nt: TGTGCCAGCAGCCCACAGGGATCGGGGCAGCCCCAGCATTTT
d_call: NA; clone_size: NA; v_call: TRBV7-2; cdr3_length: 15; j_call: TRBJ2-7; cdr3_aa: CASSGQGGSAYEQYF; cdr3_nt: TGTGCCAGCAGCGGTCAGGGGGGTTCGGCCTACGAGCAGTACTTC
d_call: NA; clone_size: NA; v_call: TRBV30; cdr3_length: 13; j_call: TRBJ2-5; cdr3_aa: CAWRLQGRETQYF; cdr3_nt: TGTGCCTGGAGATTACAGGGGAGGGAGACCCAGTACTTC
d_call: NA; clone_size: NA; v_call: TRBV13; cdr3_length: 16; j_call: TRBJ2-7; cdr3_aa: CASSFGGTGASYEQYF; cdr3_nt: TGTGCCAGCAGCTTCGGGGGTACAGGGGCCTCCTACGAGCAGTACTTC
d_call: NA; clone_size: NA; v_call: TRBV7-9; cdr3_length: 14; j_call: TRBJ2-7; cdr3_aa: CASSGGGASYEQYF; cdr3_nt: TGTGCCAGCAGCGGAGGGGGGGCGTCCTACGAGCAGTACTTC
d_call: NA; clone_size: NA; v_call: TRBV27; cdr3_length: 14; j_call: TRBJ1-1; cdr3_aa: CASSYFGAGSSAFF; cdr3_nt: TGTGCCAGCAGTTATTTTGGGGCGGGTAGTTCAGCTTTCTTT
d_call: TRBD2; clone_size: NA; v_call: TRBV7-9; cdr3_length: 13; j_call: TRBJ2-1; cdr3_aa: CAGSGGGSDEQFF; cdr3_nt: TGTGCCGGTAGCGGGGGCGGTTCAGATGAGCAGTTCTTC
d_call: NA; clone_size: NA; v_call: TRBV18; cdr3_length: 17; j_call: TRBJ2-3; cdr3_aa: CASSPPGTLGRTDTQYF; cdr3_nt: TGTGCCAGCTCACCACCCGGGACCCTGGGACGCACAGATACGCAGTATTTT
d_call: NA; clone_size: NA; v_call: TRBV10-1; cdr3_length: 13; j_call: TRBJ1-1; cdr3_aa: CASSEVGGTEAFF; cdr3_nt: TGCGCCAGCAGCGAGGTGGGGGGGACTGAAGCTTTCTTT
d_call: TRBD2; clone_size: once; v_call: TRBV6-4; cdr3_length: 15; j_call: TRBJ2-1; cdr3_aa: CASSESGTSSDEQFF; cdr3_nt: TGTGCCAGCAGTGAATCCGGGACTAGCTCCGATGAGCAGTTCTTC
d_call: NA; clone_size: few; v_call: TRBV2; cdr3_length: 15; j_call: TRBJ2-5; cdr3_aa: CASNERTQYQETQYF; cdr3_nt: TGTGCCAGCAACGAAAGGACACAGTACCAAGAGACCCAGTACTTC
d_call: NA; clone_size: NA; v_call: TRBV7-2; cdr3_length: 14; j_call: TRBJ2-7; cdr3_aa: CASSLVGAPYEQYF; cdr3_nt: TGTGCCAGCAGCTTAGTCGGGGCCCCCTACGAGCAGTACTTC
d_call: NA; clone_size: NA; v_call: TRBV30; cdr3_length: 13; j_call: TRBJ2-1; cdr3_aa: CASDRSSYNEQFF; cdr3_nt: TGTGCCTCCGACCGAAGCTCCTACAATGAGCAGTTCTTC
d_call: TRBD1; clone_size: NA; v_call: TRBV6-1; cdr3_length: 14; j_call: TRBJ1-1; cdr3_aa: CASSERDREAEAFF; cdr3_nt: TGTGCCAGCAGTGAGCGAGACAGGGAAGCTGAAGCTTTCTTT
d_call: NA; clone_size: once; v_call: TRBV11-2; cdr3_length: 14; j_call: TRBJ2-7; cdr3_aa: CASSLGGSTYEQYF; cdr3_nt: TGTGCCAGCAGCTTAGGTGGCAGCACCTACGAGCAGTACTTC
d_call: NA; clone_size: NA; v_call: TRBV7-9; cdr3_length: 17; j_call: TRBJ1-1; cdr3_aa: CASRAAPGGRLNTEAFF; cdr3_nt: TGTGCCAGCAGGGCAGCCCCCGGGGGGCGCCTGAACACTGAAGCTTTCTTT
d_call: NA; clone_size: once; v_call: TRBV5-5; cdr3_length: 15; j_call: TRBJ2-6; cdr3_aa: CASRPRGTGANVLTF; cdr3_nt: TGTGCCAGCAGGCCTAGGGGGACTGGGGCCAACGTCCTGACTTTC
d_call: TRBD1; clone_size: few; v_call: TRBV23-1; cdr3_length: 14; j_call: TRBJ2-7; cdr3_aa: CAGAPRQGPYEQYF; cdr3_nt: TGCGCCGGGGCCCCAAGACAGGGTCCCTACGAGCAGTACTTC
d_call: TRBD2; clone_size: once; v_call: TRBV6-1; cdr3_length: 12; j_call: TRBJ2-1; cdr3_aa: CASGGVWKEQFF; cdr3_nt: TGTGCCAGCGGGGGGGTCTGGAAGGAGCAGTTCTTC